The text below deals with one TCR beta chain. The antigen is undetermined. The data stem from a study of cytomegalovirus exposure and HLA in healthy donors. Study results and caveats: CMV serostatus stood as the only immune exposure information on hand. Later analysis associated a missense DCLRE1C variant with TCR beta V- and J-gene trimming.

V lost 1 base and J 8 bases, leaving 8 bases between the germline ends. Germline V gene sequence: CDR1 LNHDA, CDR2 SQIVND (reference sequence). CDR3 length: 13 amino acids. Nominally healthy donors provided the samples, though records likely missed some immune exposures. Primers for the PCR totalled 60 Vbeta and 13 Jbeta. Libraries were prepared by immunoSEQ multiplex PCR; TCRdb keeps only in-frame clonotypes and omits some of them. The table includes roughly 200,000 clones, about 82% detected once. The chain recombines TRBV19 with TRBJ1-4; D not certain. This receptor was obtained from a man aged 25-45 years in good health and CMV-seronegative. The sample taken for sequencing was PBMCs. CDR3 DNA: TGTGCCAGTAGTATAGGAGGAGGAGAAAAACTGTTTTTT. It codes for CASSIGGGEKLFF.